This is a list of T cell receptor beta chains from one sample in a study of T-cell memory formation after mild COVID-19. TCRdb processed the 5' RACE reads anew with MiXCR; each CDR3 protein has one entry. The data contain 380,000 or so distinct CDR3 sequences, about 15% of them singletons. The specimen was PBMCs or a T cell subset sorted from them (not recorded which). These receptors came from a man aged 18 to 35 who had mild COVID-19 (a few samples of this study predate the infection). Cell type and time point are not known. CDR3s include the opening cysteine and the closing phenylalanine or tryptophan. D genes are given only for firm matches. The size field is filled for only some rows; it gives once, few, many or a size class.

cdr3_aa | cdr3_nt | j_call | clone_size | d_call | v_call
CSVEDPGQPQHF | TGCAGCGTTGAAGATCCAGGTCAGCCCCAGCATTTT | TRBJ1-5 | few | NA | TRBV29-1
CASFPPATGNEQFF | TGTGCCAGCTTCCCCCCAGCAACCGGCAATGAGCAGTTCTTC | TRBJ2-1 | NA | NA | TRBV7-2
CASSLDLKDGEQFF | TGTGCCAGCAGCTTAGACCTAAAGGACGGCGAGCAGTTCTTC | TRBJ2-1 | few | NA | TRBV7-9
CASSEGTVPTNEKLFF | TGTGCCAGTAGTGAGGGGACAGTCCCGACTAATGAAAAACTGTTTTTT | TRBJ1-4 | few | TRBD1 | TRBV19
CASSSGTALNNEQFF | TGCGCCAGCAGCTCCGGGACAGCGTTAAACAATGAGCAGTTCTTC | TRBJ2-1 | once | TRBD1 | TRBV5-1
CASSLRGRSPNEQFF | TGTGCCAGCAGCCTGAGGGGCCGGAGCCCCAATGAGCAGTTCTTC | TRBJ2-1 | many | NA | TRBV11-2
CASSGGVAEAFF | TGTGCCAGCAGCGGGGGGGTCGCTGAAGCTTTCTTT | TRBJ1-1 | NA | NA | TRBV5-6
CSAALGTALGYTF | TGCAGTGCTGCCCTCGGGACAGCTTTAGGCTACACCTTC | TRBJ1-2 | few | TRBD1 | TRBV20-1
CASSSPLGADTQYF | TGTGCCAGCAGTTCCCCTTTAGGCGCAGATACGCAGTATTTT | TRBJ2-3 | NA | NA | TRBV12-3/TRBV12-4
CASGLGPAPGTYNEQFF | TGTGCTAGTGGTTTGGGCCCGGCTCCCGGGACCTACAATGAGCAGTTCTTC | TRBJ2-1 | NA | NA | TRBV12-5
CASTLGNTEAFF | TGTGCCAGCACTCTCGGGAACACTGAAGCTTTCTTT | TRBJ1-1 | many | NA | TRBV12-3/TRBV12-4
CASSFPSRVEDSPLHF | TGTGCCAGCAGCTTCCCCTCAAGGGTCGAGGATTCACCCCTCCACTTT | TRBJ1-6 | NA | NA | TRBV7-3
CASSSHRGENTIYF | TGTGCCAGCAGCTCCCACAGGGGTGAGAACACCATATATTTT | TRBJ1-3 | many | TRBD1 | TRBV7-2
CASRRTGGMSTQYF | TGCGCCAGCAGGAGGACAGGGGGCATGAGTACGCAGTATTTT | TRBJ2-3 | few | TRBD1 | TRBV5-1
CASTETGSGGLTDTQYF | TGTGCCAGCACCGAAACCGGAAGCGGGGGTCTCACAGATACGCAGTATTTT | TRBJ2-3 | many | TRBD2 | TRBV6-6
CASRRLGQINYGYTF | TGTGCCAGCAGGAGGCTCGGACAGATCAACTATGGCTACACCTTC | TRBJ1-2 | few | NA | TRBV2
CASRAFDRSNYGYTF | TGTGCCAGTAGAGCCTTTGACCGGTCTAACTATGGCTACACCTTC | TRBJ1-2 | few | NA | TRBV19
CASILGSGRAEAFF | TGTGCCAGCATCCTCGGGTCAGGCAGGGCTGAAGCTTTCTTT | TRBJ1-1 | few | NA | TRBV12-3/TRBV12-4
CASSFVSGVMITGNTIYF | TGTGCCAGCAGTTTTGTGTCGGGGGTTATGATCACTGGAAACACCATATATTTT | TRBJ1-3 | few | NA | TRBV12-3/TRBV12-4
CASSYNPSYEQYF | TGTGCCAGCAGTTACAATCCATCCTACGAGCAGTACTTC | TRBJ2-7 | few | NA | TRBV6-5
CASSLFYSQNTGELFF | TGCGCCAGCAGCTTGTTTTACAGCCAGAACACCGGGGAGCTGTTTTTT | TRBJ2-2 | NA | NA | TRBV5-1
CASSLVWGAQGEAFF | TGTGCCAGCAGCCTCGTGTGGGGGGCACAGGGGGAAGCTTTCTTT | TRBJ1-1 | NA | TRBD1 | TRBV7-2
CASSYSTGSSNQPQHF | TGTGCCAGCAGTTACTCTACAGGGTCTAGCAATCAGCCCCAGCATTTT | TRBJ1-5 | many | NA | TRBV6-2/TRBV6-3